These 2 T cell receptor beta chains originate from one sample sequenced in a study of cytomegalovirus exposure and HLA in healthy donors. A multiplex PCR was run with 60 Vbeta primers and 13 Jbeta primers. Measured with immunoSEQ multiplex PCR; TCRdb has only the in-frame clones, and not every one. Of some 130,000 clones detected, roughly 78% appear once; the ten largest clones hold approximately 3.9%. Specimen: PBMCs. The source of these receptors is a man between 45 and 60 years old in good health and CMV-seropositive.

The chain uses TRBV14 and TRBJ1-3; no clear D gene. The CDR3 is 15 residues long. From germline, CDR1 is SGHDN and CDR2 FVKESK. Trimming took off 1 base at V and 4 bases at J, with 11 bases between the two ends. CDR3 nucleotides: TGTGCCAGCAGCCAAGGTGGAAGGGAGGGAAACACCATATATTTT. It encodes CASSQGGREGNTIYF.

CDR3 sequence: CASSAGQGAYNEQFF. The CDR3 nucleotides are TGTGCCAGCAGCGCGGGACAGGGGGCATACAATGAGCAGTTCTTC. The chain links TRBV5-4 to TRBJ2-1; TRBD1 matches 12 bases. This CDR3 is 15 amino acids long. With V trimmed by 4 bases and J by 4 bases, 3 bases remained unmatched. Germline CDR1 is SGHNT and CDR2 is YYREEE (reference sequence).